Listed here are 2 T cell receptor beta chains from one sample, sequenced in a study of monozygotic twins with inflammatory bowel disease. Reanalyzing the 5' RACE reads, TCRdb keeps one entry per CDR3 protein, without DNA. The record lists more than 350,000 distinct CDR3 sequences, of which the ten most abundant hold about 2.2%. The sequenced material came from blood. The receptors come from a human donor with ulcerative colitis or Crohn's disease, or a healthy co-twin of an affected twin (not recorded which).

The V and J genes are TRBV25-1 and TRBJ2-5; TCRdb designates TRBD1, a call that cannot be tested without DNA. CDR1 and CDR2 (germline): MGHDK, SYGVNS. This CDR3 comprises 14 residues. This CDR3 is CASSRPQQGETQYF.

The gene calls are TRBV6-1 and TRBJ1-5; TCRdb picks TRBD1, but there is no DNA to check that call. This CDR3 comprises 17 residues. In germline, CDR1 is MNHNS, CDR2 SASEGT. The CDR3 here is CASREGTGIYSNQPQHF.